These 21 T cell receptor beta chains were sequenced from one sample in a study of blood T cell repertoires in COVID-19. Only in-frame clones appear in the TCRdb table, and some are missing; sequencing was by immunoSEQ multiplex PCR. The repertoire consists of a few hundred thousand clones, with approximately 88% occurring once and the leading ten covering roughly 2.4%. The sample taken for sequencing was PBMCs or T cells enriched from blood (not recorded which). The receptors shown here come from a woman in her forties with acute COVID-19.

The chain is built from TRBV7-2 and TRBJ2-7; 10 bases are shared with TRBD1. This CDR3 spans 15 amino acids. Germline CDR1 is SGHTA and CDR2 is FQGNSA. V dropped 0 bases and J dropped 3; count of bases not matched to a gene: 2. The CDR3: CASSLAGTGDYEQYV. In DNA form, the CDR3 reads TGTGCCAGCAGCTTAGCCGGGACAGGGGACTACGAGCAGTACGTC.

J is TRBJ1-5 and V is TRBV7-8; TRBD1 agrees at 11 bases. CDR3 length equals 15 residues. Germline values: CDR1 SGHVS, CDR2 FQNEAQ. Trimming took 3 bases from V and 7 from J; bases not matched to a gene: 5. As DNA, the CDR3 is TGTGCCAGCAGCTTCGGGACAGGGGGATTCCAGCCCCAGCATTTT. Amino acid sequence: CASSFGTGGFQPQHF.

The chain employs TRBV4-3 and TRBJ1-1, with unresolved D. The CDR3 totals 13 residues. The germline V gene has CDR1 LGHNA and CDR2 YSLEER. Trimming pared 3 bases from V and 3 bases from J, leaving 8 bases between. CDR3 region: CASSHRYDTEAFF. The CDR3 bases are TGCGCCAGCAGCCACAGGTACGACACTGAAGCTTTCTTT.

This clone came up a few times. CDR3 DNA: TGTGCCAGCTCACCATTGGGAAACAGGGCGGAAGCTTTCTTT. It translates to CASSPLGNRAEAFF. This chain links TRBV18 with TRBJ1-1, with a tentative D call TRBD1 (6 bases). The CDR3 is made up of 14 amino acids. Germline CDR1 KGHSH, CDR2 LQKENI. V lost 2 bases, J lost 8 bases, and 15 bases lay in between.

The rearrangement uses TRBV6-5 and TRBJ2-5; D is unclear. Between the trimmed V and J ends, which lost 10 bases and 1 base, there was a span of 10 bases. Germline V lookup: CDR1 MNHEY, CDR2 SVGAGI. The CDR3 is made up of 12 amino acids. CDR3 region: CATGGLQETQYF. The CDR3 nucleotides are TGTGCCACGGGTGGTCTCCAAGAGACCCAGTACTTC.

This clone was found a few times. The chain recombines TRBV19 with TRBJ2-5, with 10 bases fitting TRBD2. The CDR3 runs to 15 residues. The germline V gene has CDR1 LNHDA and CDR2 SQIVND (reference sequence). With V trimmed by 3 bases and J by 3 bases, 4 bases remained unmatched. This CDR3 reads CASSMYTSGKETQYF. The CDR3 nucleotides read TGTGCCAGTAGTATGTATACTAGCGGGAAAGAGACCCAGTACTTC. The full variable domain, its missing parts supplied by reference TRBV19 and TRBJ2-5, is DGGITQSPKYLFRKEGQNVTLSCEQNLNHDAMYWYRQDPGQGLRLIYYSQIVNDFQKGDIAEGYSVSREKKESFPLTVTSAQKNPTAFYLCASSMYTSGKETQYFGPGTRLLVL.

The V gene is TRBV7-9, the J gene TRBJ2-4; 8 bases are a match to TRBD2. J lost 0 bases, V lost 5 bases, and 3 bases had no gene match. The V gene's germline CDR1 is SEHNR and CDR2 FQNEAQ (reference sequence). The CDR3 is made up of 15 amino acids. In DNA, the CDR3 is TGTGCCAGCAGCCAGAGCGGGAGAGCCAAAAACATTCAGTACTTC. This sequence encodes CASSQSGRAKNIQYF.

This clone was observed once. The rearrangement links TRBV12-3 or TRBV12-4 to TRBJ1-1; D is perhaps TRBD1 (5 bases). V was pared by 5 bases and J by 5 bases, with 12 bases between. The CDR3 is 13 amino acids. CDR3 in DNA: TGTGCCAGCAGTAGCCAGGGAGGAACTGAAGCTTTCTTT. Its translation: CASSSQGGTEAFF.

The chain employs TRBV15 and TRBJ2-4; 9 bases align to TRBD2. V shed 3 bases and J 6 bases; nucleotides not matched to a gene: 6. This CDR3 has 15 amino acids. Germline V CDR1 and CDR2: LNHNV, YYDKDF (reference sequence). The CDR3 DNA follows: TGTGCCACCAGCAGTGATGGACTAGCGATAAACATTCAGTACTTC. It encodes CATSSDGLAINIQYF.

The rearrangement joins TRBV10-1 to TRBJ2-1; 11 bases fit TRBD2. The V gene's germline CDR1 is WNHNN and CDR2 SYGVQD (reference sequence). The trim removed 6 bases at V and 4 bases at J, leaving 5 bases unmatched. This CDR3 is built from 15 residues. This CDR3 reads CASSLAGGGYNEQFF. The CDR3, as DNA: TGCGCCAGCAGCTTAGCGGGAGGGGGGTACAATGAGCAGTTCTTC.

V gene TRBV15 combines with J gene TRBJ1-1, with 7 bases identical to TRBD1. Looked up from germline, CDR1 is LNHNV and CDR2 is YYDKDF (reference sequence). There are 12 residues in the CDR3. With V trimmed by 5 bases and J by 5 bases, 2 bases remained unmatched. The CDR3: CATSPTGTEAFF. Here the CDR3 DNA reads TGTGCCACCAGCCCGACAGGGACTGAAGCTTTCTTT. The full variable domain, completed using reference TRBV15 and TRBJ1-1, is DAMVIQNPRYQVTQFGKPVTLSCSQTLNHNVMYWYQQKSSQAPKLLFHYYDKDFNNEADTPDNFQSRRPNTSFCFLDIRSPGLGDTAMYLCATSPTGTEAFFGQGTRLTVV.

The V gene is TRBV28, the J gene TRBJ2-1, with TRBD1 as a possible D gene (5 bases). Germline V gene lookup returns CDR1 MDHEN and CDR2 SYDVKM. Trimming took 7 bases from V and 3 from J, leaving 13 bases between them. CDR3 length: 14 residues. CDR3 nucleotides: TGTGCCAGCACCAGAAGGGGCCTCTACAATGAGCAGTTCTTC. It yields the protein CASTRRGLYNEQFF.

The chain combines TRBV6-6 with TRBJ1-1, with 9 bases fitting TRBD1. This CDR3 is 15 amino acids long. V was clipped by 6 bases and J by 4 bases; unmatched bases: 9. In germline, CDR1 is MNHNY, CDR2 SVGAGI (reference sequence). The CDR3 is CASSPRGQGGTEAFF. The DNA of the CDR3 is TGTGCCAGCAGCCCCCGGGGACAGGGAGGCACTGAAGCTTTCTTT.

Regarding this clone: The germline gene is not matched at one end of the junction; a read error may be the cause. J is TRBJ2-5 and V is TRBV10-2, with D tentatively TRBD2 (5 bases). This CDR3 is 14 amino acids long. Germline lookup yields CDR1 WSHSY and CDR2 SAAADI. CDR3 amino acids: CASIEGPNQETQYF. DNA of the CDR3: TGCGCCAGCATTGAGGGCCCAAACCAAGAGACCCAGTACTTC.

The rearrangement uses TRBV2 and TRBJ2-7; TRBD2 matches 7 bases. This CDR3 region has 15 residues. The trim removed 8 bases at V and 2 bases at J, leaving 12 bases unmatched. Germline V gene lookup returns CDR1 SNHLY and CDR2 FYNNEI. CDR3 amino acids: CASGSGAATPYEQYF. The CDR3 DNA reads as TGTGCCAGCGGGAGCGGGGCTGCTACTCCCTACGAGCAGTACTTC.

V usage is TRBV5-4 and J usage is TRBJ2-5, with TRBD1 matching over 9 bases. J gave up 5 bases and V 4 bases, and 6 bases lay outside the gene matches. The germline V gene encodes CDR1 SGHNT and CDR2 YYREEE (reference sequence). This CDR3 has 14 residues. As DNA, the CDR3 is TGTGCCAGCAGCCTACAGGGGGCCGGGGAGACCCAGTACTTC. It encodes CASSLQGAGETQYF.

The chain is built from TRBV24-1 and TRBJ2-3; TRBD2 aligns across 7 bases. From germline, CDR1 is KGHDR and CDR2 SFDVKD. CDR3 length: 15 amino acids. The V gene end was trimmed by 2 bases and the J gene end by 4 bases; junction bases not matched to a gene: 5. For the CDR3, the DNA is TGTGCCACCAGTGATTCCAGCGGGGACCCAGATACGCAGTATTTT. This gives the protein CATSDSSGDPDTQYF.

This rearrangement joins TRBV19 to TRBJ2-1, with 7 bases lining up with TRBD2. Per the germline V gene, CDR1 is LNHDA and CDR2 is SQIVND (reference sequence). The V segment lost 7 bases and the J segment 0 bases; nucleotides outside the gene matches: 9. The CDR3 is made up of 16 amino acids. CDR3 amino acids: CASTTRRGSSYNEQFF. CDR3 nucleotides: TGTGCCAGTACCACCAGGCGGGGGAGCTCCTACAATGAGCAGTTCTTC.

This clone was observed a single time. This chain links TRBV5-4 with TRBJ2-3, with 9 bases identical to TRBD2. Trimming cost V 3 bases and J 6 bases; bases outside gene matches: 11. Per germline, CDR1 SGHNT and CDR2 YYREEE (reference sequence). The CDR3 runs 16 residues. The CDR3: CASSSRGSGSPDTQYF. CDR3 in DNA: TGTGCCAGCAGCTCCCGGGGTAGCGGGAGTCCCGATACGCAGTATTTT. Drawing the rest from reference TRBV5-4 and TRBJ2-3, the complete variable domain is ETGVTQSPTHLIKTRGQQVTLRCSSQSGHNTVSWYQQALGQGPQFIFQYYREEENGRGNFPPRFSGLQFPNYSSELNVNALELDDSALYLCASSSRGSGSPDTQYFGPGTRLTVL.

V gene TRBV25-1 combines with J gene TRBJ1-2; D possibly corresponds to TRBD1 (6 bases). Trimming shortened V by 3 bases and J by 6 bases, and 14 bases separated the two germline ends. The CDR3 covers 14 residues. Germline V gene data show CDR1 as MGHDK and CDR2 as SYGVNS. The DNA for the CDR3 is TGTGCCAGCAGTGAGCACAGGGTCGGTGATGGCTACACCTTC. It translates to CASSEHRVGDGYTF.

V usage is TRBV10-3 and J usage is TRBJ1-2; D not resolved. Looked up from germline, CDR1 is ENHRY and CDR2 is SYGVKD. The CDR3 loop spans 13 amino acids. Trimming took off 2 bases at V and 5 bases at J, with 9 bases between the two ends. The CDR3: CAISEAHRYGYTF. The CDR3 nucleotides are TGTGCCATCAGTGAGGCGCATCGTTATGGCTACACCTTC.